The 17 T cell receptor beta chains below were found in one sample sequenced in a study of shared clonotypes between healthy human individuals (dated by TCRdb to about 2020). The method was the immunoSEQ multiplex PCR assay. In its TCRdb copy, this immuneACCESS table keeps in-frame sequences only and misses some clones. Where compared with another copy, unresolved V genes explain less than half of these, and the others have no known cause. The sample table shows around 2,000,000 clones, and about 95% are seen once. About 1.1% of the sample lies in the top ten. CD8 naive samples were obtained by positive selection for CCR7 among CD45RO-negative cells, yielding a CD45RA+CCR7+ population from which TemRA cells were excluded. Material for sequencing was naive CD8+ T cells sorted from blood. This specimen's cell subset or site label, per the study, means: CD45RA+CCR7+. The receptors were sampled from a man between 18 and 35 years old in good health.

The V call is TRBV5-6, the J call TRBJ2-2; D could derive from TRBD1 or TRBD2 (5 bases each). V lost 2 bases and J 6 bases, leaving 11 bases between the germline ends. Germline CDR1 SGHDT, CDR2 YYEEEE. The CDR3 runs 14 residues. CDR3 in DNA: TGTGCCAGCAGCTTAGGGGAGTTGGCCGGGGAGCTGTTTTTT. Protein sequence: CASSLGELAGELFF.

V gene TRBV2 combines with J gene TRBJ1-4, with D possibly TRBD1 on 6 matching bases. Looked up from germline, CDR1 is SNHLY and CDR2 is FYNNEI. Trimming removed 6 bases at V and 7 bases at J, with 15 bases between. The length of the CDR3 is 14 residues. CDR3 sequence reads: CASSQTGLGEKLFF. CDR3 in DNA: TGTGCCAGCAGCCAGACAGGTCTCGGTGAAAAACTGTTTTTT.

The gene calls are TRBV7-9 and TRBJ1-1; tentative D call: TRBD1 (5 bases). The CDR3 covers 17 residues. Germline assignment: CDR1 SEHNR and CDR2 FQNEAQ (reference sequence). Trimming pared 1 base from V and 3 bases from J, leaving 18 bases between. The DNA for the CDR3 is TGTGCCAGCAGCTTAGGAAGCGGGGGATTGGGGTACACTGAAGCTTTCTTT. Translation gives CASSLGSGGLGYTEAFF.

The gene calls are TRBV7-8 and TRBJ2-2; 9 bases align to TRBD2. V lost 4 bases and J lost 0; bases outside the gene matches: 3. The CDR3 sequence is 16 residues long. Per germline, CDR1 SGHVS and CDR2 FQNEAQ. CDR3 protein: CASSWRLAANTGELFF. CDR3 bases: TGTGCCAGCAGCTGGCGACTAGCGGCGAACACCGGGGAGCTGTTTTTT.

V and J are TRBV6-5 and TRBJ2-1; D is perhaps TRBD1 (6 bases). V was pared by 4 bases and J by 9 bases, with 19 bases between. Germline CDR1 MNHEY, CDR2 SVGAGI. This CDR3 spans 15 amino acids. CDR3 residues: CASSWDPGAVSEQFF. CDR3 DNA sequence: TGTGCCAGCAGTTGGGACCCAGGGGCAGTTAGTGAGCAGTTCTTC.

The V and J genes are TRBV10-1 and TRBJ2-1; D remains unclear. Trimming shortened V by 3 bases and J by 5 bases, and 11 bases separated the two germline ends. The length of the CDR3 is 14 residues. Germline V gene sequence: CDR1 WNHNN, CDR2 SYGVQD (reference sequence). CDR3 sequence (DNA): TGCGCCAGCAGTGATTTCGCCGGCGACAATGAGCAGTTCTTC. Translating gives CASSDFAGDNEQFF.

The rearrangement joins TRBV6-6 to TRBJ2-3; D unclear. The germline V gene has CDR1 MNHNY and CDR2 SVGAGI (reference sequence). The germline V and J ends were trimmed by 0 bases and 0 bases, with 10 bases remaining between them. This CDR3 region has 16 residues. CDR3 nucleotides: TGTGCCAGCAGTTACTCTGCTAAGCCGAGCACAGATACGCAGTATTTT. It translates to CASSYSAKPSTDTQYF.

CDR3 sequence: CAWSKGVAGVGETQYF. In DNA, the CDR3 is TGTGCCTGGAGTAAAGGGGTAGCGGGAGTGGGGGAGACCCAGTACTTC. V usage is TRBV30 and J usage is TRBJ2-5, with 9 bases aligning to TRBD2. From germline, CDR1 is GTSNPN and CDR2 SVGIG (reference sequence). The V and J ends lost 2 bases and 5 bases, in that order; junction bases with no gene match: 12. The CDR3 totals 16 residues. Combining the CDR3 with reference TRBV30 and TRBJ2-5 gives the whole variable domain SQTIHQWPATLVQPVGSPLSLECTVEGTSNPNLYWYRQAAGRGLQLLFYSVGIGQISSEVPQNLSASRPQDRQFILSSKKLLLSDSGFYLCAWSKGVAGVGETQYFGPGTRLLVL.

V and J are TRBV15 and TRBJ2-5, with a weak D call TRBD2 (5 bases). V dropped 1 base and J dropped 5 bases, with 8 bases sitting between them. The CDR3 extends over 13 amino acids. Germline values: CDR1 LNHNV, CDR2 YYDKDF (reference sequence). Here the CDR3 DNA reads TGTGCCACCAGCAGAGGCGGGTGGGAGACCCAGTACTTC. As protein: CATSRGGWETQYF.

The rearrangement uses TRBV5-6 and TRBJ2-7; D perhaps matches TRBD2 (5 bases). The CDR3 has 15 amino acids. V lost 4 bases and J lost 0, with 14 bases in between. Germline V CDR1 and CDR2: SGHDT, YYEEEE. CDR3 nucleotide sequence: TGTGCCAGCAGCCCCGGACTTCCTAGCTCCTACGAGCAGTACTTC. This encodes CASSPGLPSSYEQYF.

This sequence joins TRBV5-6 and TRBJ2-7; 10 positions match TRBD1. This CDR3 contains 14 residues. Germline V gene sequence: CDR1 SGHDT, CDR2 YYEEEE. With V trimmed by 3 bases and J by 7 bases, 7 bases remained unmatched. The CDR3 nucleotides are TGTGCCAGCAGCTATGGGACAGGGGTTGAAGAGCAGTACTTC. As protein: CASSYGTGVEEQYF.

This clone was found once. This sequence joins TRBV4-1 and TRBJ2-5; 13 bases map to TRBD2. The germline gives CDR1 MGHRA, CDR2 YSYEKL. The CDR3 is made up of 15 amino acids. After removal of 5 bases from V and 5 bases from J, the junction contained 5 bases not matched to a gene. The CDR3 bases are TGCGCCAGCAGCATTGGACTAGCGGGAGAGGAGACCCAGTACTTC. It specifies CASSIGLAGEETQYF.

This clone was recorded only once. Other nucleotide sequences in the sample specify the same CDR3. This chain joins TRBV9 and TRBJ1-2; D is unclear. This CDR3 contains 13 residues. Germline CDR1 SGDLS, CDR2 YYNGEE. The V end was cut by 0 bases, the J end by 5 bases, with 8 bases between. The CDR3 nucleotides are TGTGCCAGCAGCGTAGGGACGGGGTATGGCTACACCTTC. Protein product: CASSVGTGYGYTF. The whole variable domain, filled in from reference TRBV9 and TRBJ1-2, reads DSGVTQTPKHLITATGQRVTLRCSPRSGDLSVYWYQQSLDQGLQFLIQYYNGEERAKGNILERFSAQQFPDLHSELNLSSLELGDSALYFCASSVGTGYGYTFGSGTRLTVV.

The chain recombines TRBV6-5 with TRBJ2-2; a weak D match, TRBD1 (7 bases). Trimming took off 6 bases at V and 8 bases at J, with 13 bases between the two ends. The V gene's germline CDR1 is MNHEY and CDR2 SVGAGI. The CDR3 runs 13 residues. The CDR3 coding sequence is TGTGCCAGCAGCGCGGGGACAGAAGGGGAGCTGTTTTTT. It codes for CASSAGTEGELFF.

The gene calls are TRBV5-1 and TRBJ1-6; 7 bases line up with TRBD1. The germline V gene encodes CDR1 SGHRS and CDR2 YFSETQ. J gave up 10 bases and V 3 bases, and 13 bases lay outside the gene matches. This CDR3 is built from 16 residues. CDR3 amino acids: CASSSRQGVSGSPLHF. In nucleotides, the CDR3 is TGCGCCAGCAGCTCCCGACAGGGAGTCTCAGGATCACCCCTCCACTTT.

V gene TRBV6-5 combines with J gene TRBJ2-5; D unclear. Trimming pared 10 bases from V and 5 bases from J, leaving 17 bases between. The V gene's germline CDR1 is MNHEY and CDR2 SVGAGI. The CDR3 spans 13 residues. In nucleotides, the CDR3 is TGTGCCACTTCCTATGGACCAACGGAGACCCAGTACTTC. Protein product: CATSYGPTETQYF.

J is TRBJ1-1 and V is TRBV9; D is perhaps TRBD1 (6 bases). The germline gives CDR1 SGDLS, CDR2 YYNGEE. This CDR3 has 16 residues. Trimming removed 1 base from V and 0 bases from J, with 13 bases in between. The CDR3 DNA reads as TGTGCCAGCAGCGTAACCGAGACAGGATTGAACACTGAAGCTTTCTTT. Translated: CASSVTETGLNTEAFF.